The clone carrying this T cell receptor (beta chain) was counted many times. The target antigen is unknown. This entry comes from a study of identical twins. Study results and caveats: Researchers reported excess low generation probability among twin-shared out-of-frame alpha sequences.

TCRdb used MiXCR to reprocess the 5' RACE reads, holding one entry per CDR3 protein. The repertoire holds 550,000 to 800,000 distinct CDR3 sequences, with roughly 6.6% as singletons. With 3 bases clipped from V and 7 bases from J, the junction kept 8 bases outside the gene matches. The CDR3 loop spans 15 amino acids. Germline V gene data show CDR1 as SGHTA and CDR2 as FQGNSA. These data are also associated with another study on yellow fever vaccine responses in identical twins.

This TCR derives from a woman between 18 and 29 years old in good health. This chain connects TRBV7-2 to TRBJ2-1, with 8 bases matching TRBD1. The sequencing sample was made of PBMCs. CDR3 coding DNA: TGTGCCAGCAGCTTGGCGACAGGGGTGATGAATGAGCAGTTCTTC. It codes for CASSLATGVMNEQFF.